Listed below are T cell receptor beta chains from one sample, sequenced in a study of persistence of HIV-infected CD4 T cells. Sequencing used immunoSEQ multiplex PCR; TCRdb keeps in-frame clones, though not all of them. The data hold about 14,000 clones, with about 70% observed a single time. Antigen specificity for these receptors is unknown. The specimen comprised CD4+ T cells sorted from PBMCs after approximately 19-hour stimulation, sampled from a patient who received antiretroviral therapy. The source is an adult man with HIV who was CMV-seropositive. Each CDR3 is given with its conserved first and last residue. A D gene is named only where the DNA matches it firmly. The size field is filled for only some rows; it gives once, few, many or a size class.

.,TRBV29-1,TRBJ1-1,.,TGCAGCGTTGAAGGCAGCCCAACAAGACCTGAAGCTTTCTTT,CSVEGSPTRPEAFF
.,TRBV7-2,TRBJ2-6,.,TGTGCCAGCAGCTTAGGGCAGCCTGGGGCCAACGTCCTGACTTTC,CASSLGQPGANVLTF
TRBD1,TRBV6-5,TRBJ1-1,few,TGTGCCAGCAGTCCCGACAGGGGTGGGACTGAAGCTTTCTTT,CASSPDRGGTEAFF
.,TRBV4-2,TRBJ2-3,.,TGTGCCACAGGACAGGGAGGGACAGATACGCAGTATTTT,CATGQGGTDTQYF
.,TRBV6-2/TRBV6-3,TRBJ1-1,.,TGTGCCAGCAGTTACCCTACGACGGGGTGGAACACTGAAGCTTTCTTT,CASSYPTTGWNTEAFF
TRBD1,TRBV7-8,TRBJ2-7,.,TGTGCCAGCAGCACGCTCACTACTGGGACAGGGTTCTACGAGCAGTACTTC,CASSTLTTGTGFYEQYF
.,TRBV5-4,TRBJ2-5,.,TGTGCCAGCAGCTCCGGGACATCGAAAGAGACCCAGTACTTC,CASSSGTSKETQYF
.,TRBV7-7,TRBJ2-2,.,TGTGCCAGCAGGTCGGGGAGTAAGGGAATCGGGGAGCTGTTTTTT,CASRSGSKGIGELFF
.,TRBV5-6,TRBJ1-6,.,TGTGCCAGCAGCTTAAGAGCCCAAAACCGCCAGGGGAATTCACCCCTCCACTTT,CASSLRAQNRQGNSPLHF
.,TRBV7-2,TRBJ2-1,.,TGTGCCAGCAGCTTAGGCTTCTTGAGCTCCTACAATGAGCAGTTCTTC,CASSLGFLSSYNEQFF
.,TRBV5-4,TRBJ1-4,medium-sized,TGTGCCAGCAGCTTATACACAGGCACTCGTAATGAAAAACTGTTTTTT,CASSLYTGTRNEKLFF
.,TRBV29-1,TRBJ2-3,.,TGCAGCGTTGCAGGGTCCGATCACACAGATACGCAGTATTTT,CSVAGSDHTDTQYF
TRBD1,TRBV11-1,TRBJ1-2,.,TGTGCCAGCGGCGGACAGGGTAGTGGCTACACCTTC,CASGGQGSGYTF
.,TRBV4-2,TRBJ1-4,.,TGTGCCAGCAGCCCCCGAGGGGGGGCAACTAATGAAAAACTGTTTTTT,CASSPRGGATNEKLFF
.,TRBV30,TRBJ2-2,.,TGTGCCTGGAGTGTACAGCGACAGCCCACCGGGGAGCTGTTTTTT,CAWSVQRQPTGELFF
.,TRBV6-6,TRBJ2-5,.,TGTGCCAGCAGTTCCGCAGGGGCCAGGTTTGGAGAGACCCAGTACTTC,CASSSAGARFGETQYF
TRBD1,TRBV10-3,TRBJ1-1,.,TGTGCCATCACCCGGGGACAGGGGAAGGATGAAGCTTTCTTT,CAITRGQGKDEAFF
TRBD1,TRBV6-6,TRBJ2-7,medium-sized,TGTGCCAGCAGACGCCGGGACAGGGGCCTCGAGCAGTACTTC,CASRRRDRGLEQYF
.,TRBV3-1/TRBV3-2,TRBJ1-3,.,TGTGCCAGCAGCCAAGATGGCCGCGGTTCGGGAAACACCATATATTTT,CASSQDGRGSGNTIYF
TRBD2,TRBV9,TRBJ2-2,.,TGTGCCAGCAGCGTAGTGGGAGGGGCGTCCGGGGAGCTGTTTTTT,CASSVVGGASGELFF
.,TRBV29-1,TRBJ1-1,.,TGCAGCGGCGGGGGACTCGGTGCTTTCTTT,CSGGGLGAFF
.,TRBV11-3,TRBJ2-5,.,TGTGCCAGCAGCTTAGGCACTTCGTACCAAGAGACCCAGTACTTC,CASSLGTSYQETQYF
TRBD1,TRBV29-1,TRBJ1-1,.,TGCAGCGTTGAACGGAACAGGGGGGACACTGAAGCTTTCTTT,CSVERNRGDTEAFF
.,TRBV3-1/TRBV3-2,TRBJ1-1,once,TGTGCCAGCAGCCAAATAGGGAGGCGAGGTGAAGCTTTCTTT,CASSQIGRRGEAFF
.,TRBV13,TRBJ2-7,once,TGTGCCAGCAGCTTAAACCCGGTGGGGACGTACGAGCAGTACTTC,CASSLNPVGTYEQYF
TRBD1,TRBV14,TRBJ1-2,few,TGTGCCAGCAGCCAAGAAGGGGGCAGGGGCTATGGCTACACCTTC,CASSQEGGRGYGYTF
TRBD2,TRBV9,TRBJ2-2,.,TGTGCCAGCAGGCCGGGACTACTGAACACCGGGGAGCTGTTTTTT,CASRPGLLNTGELFF
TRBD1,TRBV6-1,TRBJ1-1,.,TGTGCCAGCAGTGAACAGGGGGCGCGAACTGAAGCTTTCTTT,CASSEQGARTEAFF
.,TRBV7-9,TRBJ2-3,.,TGTGCCAGCAGCGAAGTCGGGAGATCGCTTAGCACAGATACGCAGTATTTT,CASSEVGRSLSTDTQYF
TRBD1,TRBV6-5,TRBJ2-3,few,TGTGCCGCCGGGGACAGGGGCACAGATACGCAGTATTTT,CAAGDRGTDTQYF
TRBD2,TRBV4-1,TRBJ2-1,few,TGCGCCAGCAGTCTAACCGGGACTAGCGGGAGAGGTCAGCAGTTCTTC,CASSLTGTSGRGQQFF
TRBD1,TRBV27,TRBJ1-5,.,TGTGCCAGCAGTGGGAGACAGGGGGGCAATCAGCCCCAGCATTTT,CASSGRQGGNQPQHF
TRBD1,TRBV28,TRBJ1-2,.,TGTGCCAGTTCCCTGACAGGGGGCTATGGCTACACCTTC,CASSLTGGYGYTF
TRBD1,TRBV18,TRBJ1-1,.,TGTGCCAGCTCACCACAGGGACAGCTGAACACTGAAGCTTTCTTT,CASSPQGQLNTEAFF
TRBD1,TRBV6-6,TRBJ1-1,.,TGTGCCAGCAGTTGGGGGGGACAGGGAAAGACTGAAGCTTTCTTT,CASSWGGQGKTEAFF
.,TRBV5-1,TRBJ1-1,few,TGCGCCAGCAACGGGCCTGCGAACACTGAAGCTTTCTTT,CASNGPANTEAFF
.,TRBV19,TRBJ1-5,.,TGTGCCACCTCACCTTTTGGCCGCAATCAGCCCCAGCATTTT,CATSPFGRNQPQHF
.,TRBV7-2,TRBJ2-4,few,TGTGCCAGCAGCTTTGAAGCGGGAAACATTCAGTACTTC,CASSFEAGNIQYF
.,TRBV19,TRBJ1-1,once,TGTGCCAGTAGTATAGATCTCCAGAGTTCTGAAGCTTTCTTT,CASSIDLQSSEAFF
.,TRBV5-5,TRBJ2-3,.,TGTGCCAGCAGCTTGCACCGACAGCTATCCACAGATACGCAGTATTTT,CASSLHRQLSTDTQYF
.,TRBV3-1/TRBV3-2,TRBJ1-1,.,TGTGCCAGCAGCCCCCTAGGGGGACGGGTGAACACTGAAGCTTTCTTT,CASSPLGGRVNTEAFF
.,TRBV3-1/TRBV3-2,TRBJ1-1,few,TGTGCCAGCAGCCTACAAGCGGCAGGTGGCAAGCGGGGTGAAGCTTTCTTT,CASSLQAAGGKRGEAFF
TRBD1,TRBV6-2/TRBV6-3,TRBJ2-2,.,TGTGCCAGCAGTTCCCAGGACAGGGGCGAAGTAATGGGGGAGCTGTTTTTT,CASSSQDRGEVMGELFF
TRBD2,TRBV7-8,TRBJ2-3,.,TGTGCCAGCAGCGTGACTAGCGCGGTGCAGTATTTT,CASSVTSAVQYF
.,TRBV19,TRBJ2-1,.,TGTGCCAGTAGTAAAAGGAATGAGCAGTTCTTC,CASSKRNEQFF
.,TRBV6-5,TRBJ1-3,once,TGTGCCAGCAGTAGAGACAGTTCCTCTGGAAACACCATATATTTT,CASSRDSSSGNTIYF
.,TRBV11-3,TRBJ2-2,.,TGTGCCAGCAGCCGGCCAGGGACCGGGGAGCTGTTTTTT,CASSRPGTGELFF
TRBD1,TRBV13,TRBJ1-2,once,TGTGCCAGCAGCGTTCGGACAGGGGGGCTCTATGGCTACACCTTC,CASSVRTGGLYGYTF
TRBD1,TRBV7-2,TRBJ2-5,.,TGTGCCAGCAGCTTAGCAATGGGGACAGGGTGGAAGACCCAGTACTTC,CASSLAMGTGWKTQYF
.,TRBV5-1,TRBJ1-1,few,TGCGCCAGCAGCTTGAGGTTGAACACTGAAGCTTTCTTT,CASSLRLNTEAFF
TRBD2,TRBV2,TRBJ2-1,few,TGTGCCACCAGACGGGAGGGGTCCTACAATGAGCAGTTCTTC,CATRREGSYNEQFF
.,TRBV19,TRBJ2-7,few,TGTGCCAGTAGTATCGGGTCCCCTATGGGCGAGCAGTACTTC,CASSIGSPMGEQYF
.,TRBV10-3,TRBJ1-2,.,TGTGCCATCAACCTCGGGATCGAGGTAAATGGCTACACCTTC,CAINLGIEVNGYTF
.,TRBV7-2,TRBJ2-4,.,TGTGCCAGCAGCCAAGCCGGGACGCCGGGAGACATTCAGTACTTC,CASSQAGTPGDIQYF
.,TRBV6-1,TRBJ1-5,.,TGTGCCAGCAGTGAAGCGGAGGGCAGCCGAGATCAGCCCCAGCATTTT,CASSEAEGSRDQPQHF
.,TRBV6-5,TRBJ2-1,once,TGTGCCAGCAGCCAGGGTTTAGGCGAGCAGTTCTTC,CASSQGLGEQFF
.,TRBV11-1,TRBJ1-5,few,TGTGCCAGCAGCTCGGGACTCCCCAATCAGCCCCAGCATTTT,CASSSGLPNQPQHF
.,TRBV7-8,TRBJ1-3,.,TGTGCCAGCAGCGGTCAGGGGTCAGCTGGAAACACCATATATTTT,CASSGQGSAGNTIYF
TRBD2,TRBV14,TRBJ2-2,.,TGTGCCAGCAGGGGGACTAGCGGGAGCCCCGGGGAGCTGTTTTTT,CASRGTSGSPGELFF
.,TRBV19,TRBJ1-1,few,TGTGCCAGTAGTATAGAACCGCGGCGCGGGGCTTTCTTT,CASSIEPRRGAFF